This TCR beta chain appears in the sequencing data of a study of Tregs in tolerant kidney transplant recipients. The repertoire was sequenced with immunoSEQ multiplex PCR; TCRdb's copy has only in-frame clones and lacks some. In total, the table holds about 11,000 clones. Study conclusions and caveats: Biological reproducibility was not directly addressed in this study. Tregs expanded with activated donor B cells seemed most donor-specific. Nucleotide sequences could not be compared across some patients' samples due to primer changes.

As regards this clone: Its antigen is not identified.

Recipients received nonmyeloablative bone marrow transplants from related graft donors, with transient mixed chimerism. Unstimulated Tregs (CD4+CD25+CD127-) and CD4+CD25- non-Tregs were sorted from PBMCs. The sample was CD8+ T cells from blood (PBMCs), taken 24 months after the transplant. This sequence was found in a human patient who received a combined kidney and bone marrow transplant. The T cells may partly be graft donor cells.

CDR3 residues: CSVYDSSGELFF. The sequenced part of the CDR3 DNA is TGCAGCGTCTACGACTCCTCCGGGGAG. V usage is TRBV29-1 and J usage is TRBJ2-2; D not resolved. The read finishes 3 residues shy of the CDR3 end, and the germline J gene is used to complete it. The CDR3 sequence is 12 residues long. The germline V and J ends were trimmed by 6 bases and 6 bases, with 11 bases remaining between them. Germline V gene sequence: CDR1 SQVTM, CDR2 ANQGSEA.